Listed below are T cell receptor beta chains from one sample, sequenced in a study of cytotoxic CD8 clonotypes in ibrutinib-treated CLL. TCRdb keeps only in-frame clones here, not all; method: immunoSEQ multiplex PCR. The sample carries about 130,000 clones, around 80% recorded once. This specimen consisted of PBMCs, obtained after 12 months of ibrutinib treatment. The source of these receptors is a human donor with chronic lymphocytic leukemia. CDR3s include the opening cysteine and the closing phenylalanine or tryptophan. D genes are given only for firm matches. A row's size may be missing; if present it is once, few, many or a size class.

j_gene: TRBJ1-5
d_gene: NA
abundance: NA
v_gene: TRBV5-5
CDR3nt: TGTGCCAGCAGCTTGGAGGTTGCTCAGCCCCAGCATTTT
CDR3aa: CASSLEVAQPQHF

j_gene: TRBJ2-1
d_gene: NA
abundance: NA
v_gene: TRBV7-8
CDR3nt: TGTGCCAGCAGCTTAGAGCGGGACACCTACAATGAGCAGTTCTTC
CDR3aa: CASSLERDTYNEQFF

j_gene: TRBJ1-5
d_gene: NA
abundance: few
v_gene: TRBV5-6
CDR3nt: TGTGCCAGCAGCTCCTTAGGTAAGGACAATCAGCCCCAGCATTTT
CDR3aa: CASSSLGKDNQPQHF

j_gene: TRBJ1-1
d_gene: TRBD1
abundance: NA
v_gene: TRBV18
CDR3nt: TGTGCCAGCTCACGCGGACAGGCCGGGATGAACACTGAAGCTTTCTTT
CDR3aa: CASSRGQAGMNTEAFF

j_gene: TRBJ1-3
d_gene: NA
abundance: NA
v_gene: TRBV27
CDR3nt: TGTGCCAGCAGTTTTGGCCCCCGACCAGGGTACTCTGGAAACACCATATATTTT
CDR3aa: CASSFGPRPGYSGNTIYF

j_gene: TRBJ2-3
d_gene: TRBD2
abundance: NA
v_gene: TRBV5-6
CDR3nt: TGTGCCAGCAGCTCCCTACTAGCGGGAGGAGATACGCAGTATTTT
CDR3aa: CASSSLLAGGDTQYF

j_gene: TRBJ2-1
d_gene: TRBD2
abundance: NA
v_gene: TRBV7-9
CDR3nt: TGTGCCAGCAGCTTATCGGCTAGCGGGGGGTATGAGCAGTTCTTC
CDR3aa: CASSLSASGGYEQFF

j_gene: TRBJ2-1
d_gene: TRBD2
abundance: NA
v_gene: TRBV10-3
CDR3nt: TGTGCCATCAGTGAGAGGCGGGAGCACCCTTACAATGAGCAGTTCTTC
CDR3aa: CAISERREHPYNEQFF

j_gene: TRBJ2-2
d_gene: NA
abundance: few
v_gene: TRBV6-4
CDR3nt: TGTGCCAGCAGATGGACAGCGGACACCGGGGAGCTGTTTTTT
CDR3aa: CASRWTADTGELFF

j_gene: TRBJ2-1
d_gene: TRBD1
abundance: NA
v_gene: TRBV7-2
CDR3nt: TGTGCCAGCAGCCCGCGGACAGGGGGCGGGGATGAGCAGTTCTTC
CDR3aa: CASSPRTGGGDEQFF

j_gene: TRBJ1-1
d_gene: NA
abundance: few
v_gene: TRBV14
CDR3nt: TGTGCCAGCAGCCAAGAATGGTTGGCTGAAGCTTTCTTT
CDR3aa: CASSQEWLAEAFF

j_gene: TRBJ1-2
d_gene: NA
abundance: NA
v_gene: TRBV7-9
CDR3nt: TGTGCCAGCAGCTTACCGGAAAACTATGGCTACACCTTC
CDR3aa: CASSLPENYGYTF

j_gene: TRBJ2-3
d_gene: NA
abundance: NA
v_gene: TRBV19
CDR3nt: TGTGCCAGTAGTATAGGGACGATAAGTGGCACAGATACGCAGTATTTT
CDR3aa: CASSIGTISGTDTQYF

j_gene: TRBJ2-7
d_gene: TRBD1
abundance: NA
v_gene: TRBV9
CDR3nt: TGTGCCAGCAGCGCGGACAGGGGAGATGACGAGCAGTACTTC
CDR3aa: CASSADRGDDEQYF

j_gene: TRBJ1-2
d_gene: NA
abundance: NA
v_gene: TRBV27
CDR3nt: TGTGCCAGCAGTGTGGGGGGGTATGGCTACACCTTC
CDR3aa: CASSVGGYGYTF

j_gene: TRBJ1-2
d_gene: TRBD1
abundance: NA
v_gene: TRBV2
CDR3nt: TGTGCCAGCAATAGACAGGGGGCCGGCTATGGCTACACCTTC
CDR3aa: CASNRQGAGYGYTF

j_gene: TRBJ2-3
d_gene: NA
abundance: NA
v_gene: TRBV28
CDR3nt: TGTGCCAGCAGTGACCACCGGACAGATACGCAGTATTTT
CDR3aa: CASSDHRTDTQYF

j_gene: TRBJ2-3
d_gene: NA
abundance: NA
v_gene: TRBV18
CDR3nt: TGTGCCAGCTCACCACCGTTTAGTATGGATACGCAGTATTTT
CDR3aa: CASSPPFSMDTQYF

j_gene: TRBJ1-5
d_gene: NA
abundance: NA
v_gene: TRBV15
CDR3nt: TGTGCCACCAGCGGGGGGCAGGGCTATCAGCCCCAGCATTTT
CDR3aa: CATSGGQGYQPQHF

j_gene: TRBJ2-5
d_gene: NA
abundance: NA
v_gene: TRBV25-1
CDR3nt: TGTGCCAGCAGCCATAAAAACCGGGACGGCCAAGAGACCCAGTACTTC
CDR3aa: CASSHKNRDGQETQYF

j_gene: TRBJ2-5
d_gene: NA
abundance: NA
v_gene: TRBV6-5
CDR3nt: TGTGCCAGCACCCGAGGGGTACGGGAAAGGGAGACCCAGTACTTC
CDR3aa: CASTRGVRERETQYF

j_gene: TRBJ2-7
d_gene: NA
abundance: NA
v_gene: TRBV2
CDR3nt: TGTGCCAGCAGTGAAAGGGTTTGGTACGAGCAGTACTTC
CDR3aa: CASSERVWYEQYF

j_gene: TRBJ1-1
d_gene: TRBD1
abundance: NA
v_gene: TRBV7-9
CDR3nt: TGTGCCAGCAGCTTAGGGAGACAGGGTGCGGACACTGAAGCTTTCTTT
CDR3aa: CASSLGRQGADTEAFF

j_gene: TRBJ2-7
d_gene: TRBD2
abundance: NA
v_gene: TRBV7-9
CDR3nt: TGTGCCAGCAGCAAGGGACTAGCGGGAGGGTACGAGCAGTACTTC
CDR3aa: CASSKGLAGGYEQYF

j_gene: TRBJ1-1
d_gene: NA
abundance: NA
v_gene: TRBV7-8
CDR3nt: TGTGCCAGCAGTCCCAAGGCAGTTGAAGCTTTCTTT
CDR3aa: CASSPKAVEAFF

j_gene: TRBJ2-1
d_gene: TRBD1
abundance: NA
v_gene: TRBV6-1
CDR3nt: TGTGCCAGCAGGGAGCCGACAGGGACCTACAATGAGCAGTTCTTC
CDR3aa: CASREPTGTYNEQFF

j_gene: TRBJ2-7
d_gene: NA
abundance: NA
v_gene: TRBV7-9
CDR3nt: TGTGCCAGCAGCTTAGATGGAGGATACGAGCAGTACTTC
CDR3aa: CASSLDGGYEQYF

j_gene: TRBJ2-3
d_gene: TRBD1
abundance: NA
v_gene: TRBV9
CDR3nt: TGTGCCAGCAGGCCTACCGGGACAGGCACAGATACGCAGTATTTT
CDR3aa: CASRPTGTGTDTQYF

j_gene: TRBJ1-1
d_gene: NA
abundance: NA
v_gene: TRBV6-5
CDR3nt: TGTGCCAGCAGTTATCAGGAGGGGTCGATGAACACTGAAGCTTTCTTT
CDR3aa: CASSYQEGSMNTEAFF

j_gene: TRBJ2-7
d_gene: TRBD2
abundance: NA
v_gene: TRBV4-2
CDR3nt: TGTGCCAGCAGCCCAGTCGGGATAGCGGGAGGGTTTACCTACGAGCAGTACTTC
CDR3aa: CASSPVGIAGGFTYEQYF

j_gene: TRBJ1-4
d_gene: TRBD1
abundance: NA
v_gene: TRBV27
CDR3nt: TGTGCCAGCAGTCAAGGGGGCCCTAATGAAAAACTGTTTTTT
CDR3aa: CASSQGGPNEKLFF

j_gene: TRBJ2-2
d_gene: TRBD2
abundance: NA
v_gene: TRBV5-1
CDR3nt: TGCGCCAGCAGTTCAGCGGGAGGGCCCGTCGGGGAGCTGTTTTTT
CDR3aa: CASSSAGGPVGELFF

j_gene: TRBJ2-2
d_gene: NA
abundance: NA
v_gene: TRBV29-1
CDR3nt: TGCAGCGGGAGGAGGGGACCCGGGGAGCTGTTTTTT
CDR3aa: CSGRRGPGELFF

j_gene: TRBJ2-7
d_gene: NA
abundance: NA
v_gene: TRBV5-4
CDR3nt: TGTGCCAGCAGCTTGCAGTTGGGGGCCTACGAGCAGTACTTC
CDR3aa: CASSLQLGAYEQYF

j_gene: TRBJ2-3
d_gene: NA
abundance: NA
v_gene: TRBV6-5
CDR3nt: TGTGCCAGCAGTTACTCGAAAGATACGCAGTATTTT
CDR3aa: CASSYSKDTQYF

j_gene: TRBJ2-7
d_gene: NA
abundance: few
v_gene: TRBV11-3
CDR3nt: TGTGCCAGCAGCTTAGATGGCCGGGACGCATACGAGCAGTACTTC
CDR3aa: CASSLDGRDAYEQYF

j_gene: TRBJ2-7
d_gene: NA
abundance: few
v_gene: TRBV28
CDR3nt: TGTGCCAGCAGTTTATTGGCGTCTGAGCAGTACTTC
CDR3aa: CASSLLASEQYF

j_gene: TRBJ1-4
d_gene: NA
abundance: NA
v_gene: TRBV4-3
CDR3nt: TGCGCCAGCAGCCCTAGGCAGGGTGGGAATGAAAAACTGTTTTTT
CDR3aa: CASSPRQGGNEKLFF

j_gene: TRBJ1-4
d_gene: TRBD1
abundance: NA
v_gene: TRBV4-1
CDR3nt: TGCGCCAGCAGCCAAGACGCAGACAGGGCTAATGAAAAACTGTTTTTT
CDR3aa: CASSQDADRANEKLFF

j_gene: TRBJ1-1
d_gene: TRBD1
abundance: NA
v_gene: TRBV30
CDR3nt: TGTGCCTGGAGTGTGGGGACAGCGAACACTGAAGCTTTCTTT
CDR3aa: CAWSVGTANTEAFF

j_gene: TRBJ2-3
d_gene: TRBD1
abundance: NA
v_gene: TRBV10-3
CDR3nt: TGTGCCATCAGCGGATCCCGCGGACAGGTAGCACCTCAGTATTTT
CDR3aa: CAISGSRGQVAPQYF

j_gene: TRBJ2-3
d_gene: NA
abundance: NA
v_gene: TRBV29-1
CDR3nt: TGCAGCGTTGATTCCCAGCTCACTCTCTATACGCAGTATTTT
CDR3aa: CSVDSQLTLYTQYF

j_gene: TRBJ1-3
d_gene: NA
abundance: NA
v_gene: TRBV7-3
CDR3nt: TGTGCCAGCAGCTTATCTGGGTCTGGAAACACCATATATTTT
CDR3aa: CASSLSGSGNTIYF

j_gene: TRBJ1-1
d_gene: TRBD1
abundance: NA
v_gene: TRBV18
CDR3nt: TGTGCCAGCTCACAATACGGGACAGGGGGGACTGAAGCTTTCTTT
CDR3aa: CASSQYGTGGTEAFF

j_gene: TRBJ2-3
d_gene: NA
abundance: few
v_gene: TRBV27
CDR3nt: TGTGCCAGCAGCCATAGGGGGAGGAATACGCAGTATTTT
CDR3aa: CASSHRGRNTQYF

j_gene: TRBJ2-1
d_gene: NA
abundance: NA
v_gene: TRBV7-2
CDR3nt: TGTGCCAGCAGCTTAGCCGGGCGCGGGCCCCCCCACAATGAGCAGTTCTTC
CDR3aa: CASSLAGRGPPHNEQFF

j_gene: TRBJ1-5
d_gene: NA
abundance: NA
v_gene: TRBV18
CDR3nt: TGTGCCAGCTCTCCAGATTATAGCAATCAGCCCCAGCATTTT
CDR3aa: CASSPDYSNQPQHF

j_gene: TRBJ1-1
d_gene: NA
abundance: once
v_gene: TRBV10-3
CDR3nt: TGTGCCATCAGTGAGTCTCTGGCTACTGAAGCTTTCTTT
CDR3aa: CAISESLATEAFF

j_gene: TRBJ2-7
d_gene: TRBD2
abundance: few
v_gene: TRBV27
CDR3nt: TGTGCCAGCAGCAAACAGAAGACTCCGGGACTAGCCTACGAGCAGTACTTC
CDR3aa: CASSKQKTPGLAYEQYF

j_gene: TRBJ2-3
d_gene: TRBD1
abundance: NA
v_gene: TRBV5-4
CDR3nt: TGTGCCAGCAGCGGTAAGAAGGACAGGGTATCAGATACGCAGTATTTT
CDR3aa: CASSGKKDRVSDTQYF

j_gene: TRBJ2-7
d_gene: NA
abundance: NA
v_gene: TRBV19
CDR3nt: TGTGCCAGTAGTATAGAAAAGGATCGCGAGCAGTACTTC
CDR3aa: CASSIEKDREQYF

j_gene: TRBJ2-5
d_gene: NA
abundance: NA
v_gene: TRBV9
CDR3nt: TGTGCCAGCAGCGATTCCGGAGTTGAGACCCAGTACTTC
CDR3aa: CASSDSGVETQYF

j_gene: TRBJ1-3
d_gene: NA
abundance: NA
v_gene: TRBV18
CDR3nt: TGTGCCAGCTCACCACCGGTCGGGTCTGGAAACACCATATATTTT
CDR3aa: CASSPPVGSGNTIYF

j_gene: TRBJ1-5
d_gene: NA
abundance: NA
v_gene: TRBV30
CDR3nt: TGTGCCTGGAGTGTACTTTCTTGGAGCAATCAGCCCCAGCATTTT
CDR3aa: CAWSVLSWSNQPQHF